The 22 T cell receptor beta chains reported below all come from one sample, sequenced in a study of cytomegalovirus exposure and HLA in healthy donors. Vbeta (60) and Jbeta (13) primers were used in the PCR. This table comes from immunoSEQ multiplex PCR, and its TCRdb copy is limited to in-frame clones, with some not included. The table lists about 170,000 clones, 70% to 90% of them singletons. Material: PBMCs. The source is a man aged 18 to 29 in good health and CMV-seropositive.

The gene calls are TRBV4-2 and TRBJ2-7, with TRBD2 matching over 9 bases. The CDR3 is made up of 18 amino acids. CDR1 is LGHNA and CDR2 is YNFKEQ in the germline V gene. V was pared by 0 bases and J by 4 bases, with 13 bases of the junction left unmatched. For the CDR3, the DNA is TGTGCCAGCAGCCAAGAGTTTGTAGCGGGGGTGTCCGTTTACGAGCAGTACTTC. Protein: CASSQEFVAGVSVYEQYF.

The rearrangement joins TRBV4-3 to TRBJ1-6; possibly TRBD1 for D (6 bases). The CDR3 is 16 amino acids. V was pared by 0 bases and J by 10 bases, with 16 bases between. CDR1 and CDR2 from the germline V gene are LGHNA and YSLEER. Written as DNA, the CDR3 is TGCGCCAGCAGCCAAGAGCGGGGGCTGGGGGGGTCACCCCTCCACTTT. Translation: CASSQERGLGGSPLHF.

The count of this clone is one. The V gene is TRBV6-4, the J gene TRBJ1-1; D remains unclear. CDR1 is MRHNA and CDR2 is SNTAGT in the germline V gene. The CDR3 is 14 residues long. The ends were cut back, 5 bases at V and 1 base at J, with 11 bases in the middle. CDR3 residues: CASSPSPGNTEAFF. CDR3 nucleotide sequence: TGTGCCAGCAGTCCCTCCCCAGGGAACACTGAAGCTTTCTTT.

The gene calls are TRBV9 and TRBJ2-1; 8 bases match TRBD2. V dropped 0 bases and J dropped 5; count of bases not matched to a gene: 10. This CDR3 spans 17 amino acids. Germline loops: CDR1 SGDLS, CDR2 YYNGEE. Here the CDR3 reads CASSVDPPRGGNNEQFF. CDR3 sequence (DNA): TGTGCCAGCAGCGTAGACCCCCCCCGGGGGGGTAACAATGAGCAGTTCTTC.

This sequence joins TRBV7-9 and TRBJ1-1; 7 positions match TRBD1. Germline CDR1 is SEHNR and CDR2 is FQNEAQ (reference sequence). This CDR3 is 13 amino acids long. V dropped 4 bases and J dropped 3; count of bases not matched to a gene: 2. This chain's CDR3 is CASSYTGDTEAFF. The CDR3 coding sequence is TGTGCCAGCAGCTATACAGGGGACACTGAAGCTTTCTTT.

The rearrangement uses TRBV30 and TRBJ2-3; 13 nucleotides agree with TRBD2. This CDR3 has 16 amino acids. Germline CDR1 reads GTSNPN; CDR2 reads SVGIG (reference sequence). Trimming at V came to 3 bases and at J to 4 bases, leaving 7 bases not matched to a gene. CDR3 DNA: TGTGCCTGGAGCGGACTAGCGGGGGTTAGCTCAGATACGCAGTATTTT. Protein product: CAWSGLAGVSSDTQYF.

In its sample, this clone was seen a few times. The CDR3 DNA reads as TGCGCCAGCAGCCATGTCACAGGGGGCGCGGAGACCCAGTACTTC. This gives the protein CASSHVTGGAETQYF. V is TRBV4-1 and J is TRBJ2-5; 9 bases map to TRBD1. Trimming at V came to 3 bases and at J to 5 bases, leaving 7 bases not matched to a gene. This CDR3 spans 15 amino acids. Germline lookup yields CDR1 MGHRA and CDR2 YSYEKL.

This chain joins TRBV4-2 and TRBJ2-2; 8 nucleotides match TRBD2. This CDR3 contains 15 residues. Trimming took 2 bases from V and 6 from J; bases not matched to a gene: 5. The V gene's germline CDR1 is LGHNA and CDR2 YNFKEQ. The DNA for the CDR3 is TGTGCCAGCAGCCAACAGCGGGGGTCGGCCGGGGAGCTGTTTTTT. This codes for CASSQQRGSAGELFF.

V usage is TRBV5-1 and J usage is TRBJ2-7; a possible D gene is TRBD1 (5 bases). The length of the CDR3 is 14 residues. V was trimmed by 4 bases and J by 2 bases, leaving 13 bases between them. CDR1 and CDR2 from the germline V gene are SGHRS and YFSETQ. The CDR3 DNA is TGCGCCAGCAGCCTCAGGGTGGGCCCCTACGAGCAGTACTTC. Its protein product is CASSLRVGPYEQYF.

The chain's CDR3 is CASSPSGGQHFYEQYF. The CDR3 nucleotides are TGTGCCAGCAGCCCCTCTGGGGGACAGCACTTCTACGAGCAGTACTTC. V and J are TRBV13 and TRBJ2-5, with 7 nucleotides matching TRBD1. The end of the DNA aligns better with TRBJ2-7, so the J call may be wrong. Germline CDR1 reads PRHDT; CDR2 reads FYEKMQ (reference sequence). The length of the CDR3 is 16 residues.

With regard to this clone: At one boundary the junction diverges from the germline segment, which might be a read error. V usage is TRBV4-1 and J usage is TRBJ2-6; D is possibly TRBD1 (5 bases). From germline, CDR1 is MGHRA and CDR2 YSYEKL. This CDR3 region has 15 residues. CDR3 in DNA: TGCGCCAGCAGCCAAGAACAATCTGGGGCCAACGGCCTGACTTTC. This codes for CASSQEQSGANGLTF.

V is TRBV19 and J is TRBJ1-5, with a possible D match to TRBD1 (6 bases). Germline CDR1 reads LNHDA; CDR2 reads SQIVND (reference sequence). Trimming removed 6 bases at V and 3 bases at J, with 12 bases between. The CDR3 is 14 residues long. CDR3 sequence (DNA): TGTGCCAGTAGCCTAGGACAGTCCAATCAGCCCCAGCATTTT. The encoded protein is CASSLGQSNQPQHF.

The V gene is TRBV29-1, the J gene TRBJ2-1, with 7 positions matching TRBD2. Germline V gene data show CDR1 as SQVTM and CDR2 as ANQGSEA. The CDR3 totals 12 residues. V was clipped by 4 bases and J by 10 bases; unmatched bases: 7. This chain's CDR3 is CSVGRGVREQFF. Written as DNA, the CDR3 is TGCAGCGTTGGACGGGGGGTCAGGGAGCAGTTCTTC.

The rearrangement joins TRBV7-6 to TRBJ1-4; D is uncertain. This CDR3 has 14 amino acids. CDR1 is SGHVS and CDR2 is FNYEAQ in the germline V gene. V lost 5 bases and J lost 5, with 12 bases in between. The CDR3 sequence is CASSGGRLNEKLFF. CDR3 DNA: TGTGCCAGCAGCGGAGGACGGTTAAATGAAAAACTGTTTTTT. Looking up the rest from reference TRBV7-6 and TRBJ1-4 gives the full variable domain: GAGVSQSPRYKVTKRGQDVALRCDPISGHVSLYWYRQALGQGPEFLTYFNYEAQQDKSGLPNDRFSAERPEGSISTLTIQRTEQRDSAMYRCASSGGRLNEKLFFGSGTQLSVL.

This sequence joins TRBV19 and TRBJ1-2; a possible D gene is TRBD1 (5 bases). CDR1 is LNHDA, CDR2 SQIVND, per germline (reference sequence). Trimming removed 7 bases from V and 4 bases from J, with 10 bases in between. This CDR3 has 12 amino acids. The CDR3 is CASKDSFYGYTF. The CDR3 DNA is TGTGCCAGTAAAGACAGCTTCTATGGCTACACCTTC.

The chain employs TRBV12-5 and TRBJ2-1; 7 nucleotides align to TRBD2. The length of the CDR3 is 12 residues. Germline V gene sequence: CDR1 LGHNT, CDR2 FRNRAP. The trim removed 9 bases at V and 4 bases at J, leaving 3 bases unmatched. The CDR3 DNA reads as TGTGCTAGCCGCGGGGGATACAATGAGCAGTTCTTC. It codes for CASRGGYNEQFF. Full variable domain (remainder filled in from reference TRBV12-5 and TRBJ2-1): DARVTQTPRHKVTEMGQEVTMRCQPILGHNTVFWYRQTMMQGLELLAYFRNRAPLDDSGMPKDRFSAEMPDATLATLKIQPSEPRDSAVYFCASRGGYNEQFFGPGTRLTVL.

The chain links TRBV2 to TRBJ1-1; D ambiguous. The CDR3 is 13 amino acids. V was cut by 6 bases and J by 7 bases, with 15 bases left in between. The germline V gene has CDR1 SNHLY and CDR2 FYNNEI. CDR3 protein: CASRQWERIEAFF. Written as DNA, the CDR3 is TGTGCCAGCAGACAATGGGAGCGGATTGAAGCTTTCTTT. Looking up the rest from reference TRBV2 and TRBJ1-1 gives the full variable domain: EPEVTQTPSHQVTQMGQEVILRCVPISNHLYFYWYRQILGQKVEFLVSFYNNEISEKSEIFDDQFSVERPDGSNFTLKIRSTKLEDSAMYFCASRQWERIEAFFGQGTRLTVV.

The V and J genes are TRBV30 and TRBJ2-7; TRBD2 matches 7 bases. J gave up 5 bases and V 7 bases, and 8 bases lay outside the gene matches. This CDR3 region has 12 residues. From germline, CDR1 is GTSNPN and CDR2 SVGIG (reference sequence). Here the CDR3 reads CASQPAGDEQYF. The CDR3 coding sequence is TGTGCCTCCCAACCGGCGGGGGACGAGCAGTACTTC.

This clone was seen a handful of times. J is TRBJ2-3 and V is TRBV9; D is possibly TRBD1 (7 bases). V lost 3 bases to trimming and J lost 2 bases, with 16 bases between them. The germline CDR1 and CDR2 sequences are SGDLS and YYNGEE. The CDR3 runs 16 residues. This CDR3 reads CASSERQGGPTDTQYF. The CDR3 region has the DNA TGTGCCAGCAGCGAACGACAGGGAGGCCCCACAGATACGCAGTATTTT.

The genes are TRBV27 and TRBJ1-1; TRBD1 is a possible D gene (6 bases). The CDR3 contains 14 residues. V was pared by 2 bases and J by 6 bases, with 13 bases between. Germline-derived CDR1 and CDR2 are MNHEY and SMNVEV (reference sequence). CDR3 sequence reads: CASSLIQQGPEAFF. The DNA of the CDR3 is TGTGCCAGCAGTTTAATCCAACAGGGCCCTGAAGCTTTCTTT.

The chain joins TRBV6-1 to TRBJ2-2, with unresolved D. V dropped 7 bases and J dropped 0 bases, with 9 bases sitting between them. From germline, CDR1 is MNHNS and CDR2 SASEGT. The CDR3 extends over 14 amino acids. For the CDR3, the DNA is TGTGCCAGCACCCCTTTCGCGAACACCGGGGAGCTGTTTTTT. The encoded protein is CASTPFANTGELFF.

The chain has TRBV30 and TRBJ2-5, with TRBD2 matching 8 bases. In germline, CDR1 is GTSNPN, CDR2 SVGIG (reference sequence). This CDR3 is 14 amino acids long. Losses at the gene ends were 8 bases for V and 1 base for J; bases not matched to a gene: 9. CDR3 in amino acids: CAPAGGGSQETQYF. The CDR3 coding sequence is TGTGCCCCTGCCGGGGGGGGAAGCCAAGAGACCCAGTACTTC.